This TCR beta chain was obtained from a study of metastatic and nonmetastatic thyroid tumors. MiXCR reprocessed the PCR reads for TCRdb. This table has about 30,000 clones, approximately 25% appearing once. V shed 1 base and J 5 bases; nucleotides not matched to a gene: 7. CDR1 is GTSNPN and CDR2 is SVGIG in the germline V gene (reference sequence). The CDR3 consists of 14 residues. This clone appeared many times. No patient had received any treatment before thyroid surgery. The sequenced sample consisted of blood. The chain couples TRBV30 to TRBJ1-1; 7 nucleotides agree with TRBD1. This TCR was sampled from a female donor with papillary thyroid cancer or a benign thyroid nodule (not recorded which). Some clones in this sample may be carry-over from other donors' samples. CDR3 residues: CAWSALRQGTEAFF. CDR3 DNA sequence: TGTGCCTGGAGTGCCCTCAGACAGGGTACTGAAGCTTTCTTT.